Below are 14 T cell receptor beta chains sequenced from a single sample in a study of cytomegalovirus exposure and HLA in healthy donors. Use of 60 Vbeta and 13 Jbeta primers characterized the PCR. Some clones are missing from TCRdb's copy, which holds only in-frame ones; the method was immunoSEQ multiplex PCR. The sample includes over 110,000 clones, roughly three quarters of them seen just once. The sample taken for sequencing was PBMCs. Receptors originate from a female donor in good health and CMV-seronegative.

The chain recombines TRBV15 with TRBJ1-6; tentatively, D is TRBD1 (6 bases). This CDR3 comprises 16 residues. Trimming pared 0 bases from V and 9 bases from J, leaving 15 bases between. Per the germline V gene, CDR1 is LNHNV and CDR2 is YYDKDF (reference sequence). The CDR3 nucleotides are TGTGCCACCAGCAGAGATCTAGGGGGGGAGAGTTCACCCCTCCACTTT. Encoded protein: CATSRDLGGESSPLHF.

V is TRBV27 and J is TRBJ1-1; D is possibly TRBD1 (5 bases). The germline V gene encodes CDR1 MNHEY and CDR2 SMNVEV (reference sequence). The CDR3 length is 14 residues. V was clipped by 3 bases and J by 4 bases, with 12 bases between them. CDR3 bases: TGTGCCAGCAGTTTGGGGCAGGGCCCCACTGAAGCTTTCTTT. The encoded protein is CASSLGQGPTEAFF.

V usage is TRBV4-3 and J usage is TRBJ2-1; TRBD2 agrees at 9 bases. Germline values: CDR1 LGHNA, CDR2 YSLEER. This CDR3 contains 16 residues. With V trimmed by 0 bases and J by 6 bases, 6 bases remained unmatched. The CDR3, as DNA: TGCGCCAGCAGCCAAGAAACTAGCGGGCTCTTCAATGAGCAGTTCTTC. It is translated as CASSQETSGLFNEQFF.

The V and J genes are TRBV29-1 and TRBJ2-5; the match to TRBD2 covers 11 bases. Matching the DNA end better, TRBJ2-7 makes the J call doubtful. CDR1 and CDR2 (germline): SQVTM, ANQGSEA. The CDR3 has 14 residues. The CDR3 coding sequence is TGCAGCGTTGCACTAGCGGGAGCTCACTACGAGCAGTACTTC. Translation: CSVALAGAHYEQYF.

The CDR3 DNA is TGTGCCACCAGCAGAGAGAACCAGGCTTTATATGGCTACACCTTC. Protein: CATSRENQALYGYTF. The chain combines TRBV15 with TRBJ1-2, with no clear D. V shed 0 bases and J shed 5 bases, with 13 bases lying between them. The CDR3 spans 15 residues. Germline V CDR1 and CDR2: LNHNV, YYDKDF (reference sequence).

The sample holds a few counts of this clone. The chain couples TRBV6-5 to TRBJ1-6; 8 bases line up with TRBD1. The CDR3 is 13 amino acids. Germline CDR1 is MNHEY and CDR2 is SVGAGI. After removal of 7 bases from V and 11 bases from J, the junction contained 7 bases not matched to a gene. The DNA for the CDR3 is TGTGCCAGCACCAACGGACAGGGTGCACCCCTCCACTTT. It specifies CASTNGQGAPLHF.

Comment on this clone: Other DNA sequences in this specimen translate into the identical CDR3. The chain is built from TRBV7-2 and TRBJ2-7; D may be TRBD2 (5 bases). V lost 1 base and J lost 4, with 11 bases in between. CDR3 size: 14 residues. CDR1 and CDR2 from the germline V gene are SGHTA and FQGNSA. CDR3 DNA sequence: TGTGCCAGCAGCTTAGAGGGCGGGCCATACGAGCAGTACTTC. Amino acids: CASSLEGGPYEQYF.

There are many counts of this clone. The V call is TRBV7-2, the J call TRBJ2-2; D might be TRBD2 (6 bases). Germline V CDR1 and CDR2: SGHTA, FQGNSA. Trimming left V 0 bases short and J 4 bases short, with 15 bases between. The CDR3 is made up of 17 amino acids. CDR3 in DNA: TGTGCCAGCAGCTTAGCAGTGGGGGGAGCAGGCACCGGGGAGCTGTTTTTT. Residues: CASSLAVGGAGTGELFF. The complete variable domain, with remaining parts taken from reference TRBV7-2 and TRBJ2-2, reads GAGVSQSPSNKVTEKGKDVELRCDPISGHTALYWYRQSLGQGLEFLIYFQGNSAPDKSGLPSDRFSAERTGGSVSTLTIQRTQQEDSAVYLCASSLAVGGAGTGELFFGEGSRLTVL.

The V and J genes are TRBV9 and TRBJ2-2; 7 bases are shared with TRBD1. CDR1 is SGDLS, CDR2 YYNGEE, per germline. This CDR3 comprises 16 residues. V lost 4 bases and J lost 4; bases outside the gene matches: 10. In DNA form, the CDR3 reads TGTGCCAGCAGCACCCGAACAGGGGTCGGCACCGGGGAGCTGTTTTTT. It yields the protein CASSTRTGVGTGELFF.

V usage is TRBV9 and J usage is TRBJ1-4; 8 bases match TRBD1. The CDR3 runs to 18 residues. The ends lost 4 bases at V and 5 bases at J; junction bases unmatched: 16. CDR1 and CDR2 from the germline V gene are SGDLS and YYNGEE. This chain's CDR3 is CASSPNPPRQGRNEKLFF. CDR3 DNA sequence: TGTGCCAGCAGCCCAAACCCCCCTAGACAGGGGAGAAATGAAAAACTGTTTTTT. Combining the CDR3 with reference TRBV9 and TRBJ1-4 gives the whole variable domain DSGVTQTPKHLITATGQRVTLRCSPRSGDLSVYWYQQSLDQGLQFLIQYYNGEERAKGNILERFSAQQFPDLHSELNLSSLELGDSALYFCASSPNPPRQGRNEKLFFGSGTQLSVL.

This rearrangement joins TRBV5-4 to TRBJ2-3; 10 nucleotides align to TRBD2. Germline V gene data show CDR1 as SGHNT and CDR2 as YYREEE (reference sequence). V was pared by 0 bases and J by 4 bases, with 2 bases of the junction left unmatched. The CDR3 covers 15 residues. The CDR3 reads CASSLVAGGADTQYF. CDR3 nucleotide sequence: TGTGCCAGCAGCTTGGTAGCGGGGGGAGCAGATACGCAGTATTTT.

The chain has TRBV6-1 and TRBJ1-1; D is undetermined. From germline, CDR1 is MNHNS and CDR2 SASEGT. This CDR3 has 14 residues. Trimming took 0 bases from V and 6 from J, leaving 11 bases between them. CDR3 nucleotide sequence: TGTGCCAGCAGTGAAGCTGCCAGCGGACCTGAAGCTTTCTTT. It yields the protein CASSEAASGPEAFF.

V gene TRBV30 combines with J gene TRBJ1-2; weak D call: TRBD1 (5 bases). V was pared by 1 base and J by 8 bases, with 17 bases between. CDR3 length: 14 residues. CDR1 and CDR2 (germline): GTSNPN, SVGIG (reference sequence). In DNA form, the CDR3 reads TGTGCCTGGAGTGGTGTAGGGGCGGAGGGCGGCTACACCTTC. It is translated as CAWSGVGAEGGYTF.

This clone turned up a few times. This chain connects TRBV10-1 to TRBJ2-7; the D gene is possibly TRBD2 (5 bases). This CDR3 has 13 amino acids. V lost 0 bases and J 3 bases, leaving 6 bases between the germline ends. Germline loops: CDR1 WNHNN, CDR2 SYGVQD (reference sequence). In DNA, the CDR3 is TGCGCCAGCAGTGAGTCGGGGAGCTACGAGCAGTACTTC. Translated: CASSESGSYEQYF.